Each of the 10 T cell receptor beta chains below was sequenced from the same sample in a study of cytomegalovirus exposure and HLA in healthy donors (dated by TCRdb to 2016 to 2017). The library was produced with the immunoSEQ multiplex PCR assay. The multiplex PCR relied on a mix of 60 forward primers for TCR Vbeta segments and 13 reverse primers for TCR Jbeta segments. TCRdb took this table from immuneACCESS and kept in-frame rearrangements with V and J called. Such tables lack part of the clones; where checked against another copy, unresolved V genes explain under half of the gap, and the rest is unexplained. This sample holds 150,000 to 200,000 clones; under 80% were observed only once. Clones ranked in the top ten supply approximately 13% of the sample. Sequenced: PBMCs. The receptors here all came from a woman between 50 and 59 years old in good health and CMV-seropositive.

CDR3 in DNA: TGTGCCAGCAGCTTACGGGGGGGCGCAGATACGCAGTATTTT. Translation gives CASSLRGGADTQYF. This chain uses TRBV5-4 with TRBJ2-3, with 8 bases identical to TRBD2. Trimming took 2 bases from V and 4 from J; bases not matched to a gene: 3. The CDR3 sequence is 14 residues long. The V gene's germline CDR1 is SGHNT and CDR2 YYREEE (reference sequence).

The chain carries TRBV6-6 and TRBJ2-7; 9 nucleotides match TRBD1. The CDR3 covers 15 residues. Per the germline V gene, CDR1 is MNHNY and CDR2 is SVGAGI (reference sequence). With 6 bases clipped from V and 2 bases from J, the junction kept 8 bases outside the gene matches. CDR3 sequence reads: CASRYTGGLAYEQYF. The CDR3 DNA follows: TGTGCCAGCAGGTATACAGGGGGCCTTGCCTACGAGCAGTACTTC.

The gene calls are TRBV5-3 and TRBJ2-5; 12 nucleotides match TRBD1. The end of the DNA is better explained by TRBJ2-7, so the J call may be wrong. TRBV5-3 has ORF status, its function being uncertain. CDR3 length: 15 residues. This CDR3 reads CARSGDRGQTYEQYF. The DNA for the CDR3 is TGTGCCAGAAGCGGGGACAGGGGGCAAACCTACGAGCAGTACTTC.

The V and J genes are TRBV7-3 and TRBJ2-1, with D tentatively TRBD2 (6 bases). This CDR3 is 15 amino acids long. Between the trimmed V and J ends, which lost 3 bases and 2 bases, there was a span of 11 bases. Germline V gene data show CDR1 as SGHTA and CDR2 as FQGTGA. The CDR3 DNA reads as TGTGCCAGCAGCTTCCTAGCGTCGACCTACAATGAGCAGTTCTTC. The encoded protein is CASSFLASTYNEQFF.

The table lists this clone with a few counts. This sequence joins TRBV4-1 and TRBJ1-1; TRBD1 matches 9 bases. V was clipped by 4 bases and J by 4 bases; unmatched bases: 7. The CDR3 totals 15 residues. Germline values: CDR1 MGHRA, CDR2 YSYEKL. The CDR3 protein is CASSPDRGRGTEAFF. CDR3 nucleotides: TGCGCCAGCAGCCCGGACAGGGGCCGAGGCACTGAAGCTTTCTTT.

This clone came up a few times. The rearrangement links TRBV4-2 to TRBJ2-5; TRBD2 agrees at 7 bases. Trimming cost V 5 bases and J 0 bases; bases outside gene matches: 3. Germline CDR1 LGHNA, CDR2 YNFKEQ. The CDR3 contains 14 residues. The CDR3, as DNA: TGTGCCAGCAGCTTTGGGACTAACCAAGAGACCCAGTACTTC. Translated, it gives CASSFGTNQETQYF.

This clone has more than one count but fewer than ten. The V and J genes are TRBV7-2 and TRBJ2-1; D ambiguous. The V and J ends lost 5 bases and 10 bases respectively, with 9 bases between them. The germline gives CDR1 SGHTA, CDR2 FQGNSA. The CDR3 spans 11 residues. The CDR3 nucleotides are TGTGCCAGCAGCCCGAGAGGCGAGCAGTTCTTC. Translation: CASSPRGEQFF. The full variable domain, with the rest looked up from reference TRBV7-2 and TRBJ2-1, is GAGVSQSPSNKVTEKGKDVELRCDPISGHTALYWYRQSLGQGLEFLIYFQGNSAPDKSGLPSDRFSAERTGGSVSTLTIQRTQQEDSAVYLCASSPRGEQFFGPGTRLTVL.

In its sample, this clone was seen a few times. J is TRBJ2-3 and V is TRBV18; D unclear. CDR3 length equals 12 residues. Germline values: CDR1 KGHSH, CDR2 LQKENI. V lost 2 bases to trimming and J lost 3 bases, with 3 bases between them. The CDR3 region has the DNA TGTGCCAGCTCACCAGAGACAGATACGCAGTATTTT. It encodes CASSPETDTQYF.

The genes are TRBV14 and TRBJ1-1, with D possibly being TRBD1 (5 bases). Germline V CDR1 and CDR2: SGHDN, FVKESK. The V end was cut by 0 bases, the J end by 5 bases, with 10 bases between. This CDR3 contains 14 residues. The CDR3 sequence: CASSQERGVTEAFF. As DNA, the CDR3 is TGTGCCAGCAGCCAAGAGCGGGGGGTGACTGAAGCTTTCTTT. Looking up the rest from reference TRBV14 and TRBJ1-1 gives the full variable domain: EAGVTQFPSHSVIEKGQTVTLRCDPISGHDNLYWYRRVMGKEIKFLLHFVKESKQDESGMPNNRFLAERTGGTYSTLKVQPAELEDSGVYFCASSQERGVTEAFFGQGTRLTVV.

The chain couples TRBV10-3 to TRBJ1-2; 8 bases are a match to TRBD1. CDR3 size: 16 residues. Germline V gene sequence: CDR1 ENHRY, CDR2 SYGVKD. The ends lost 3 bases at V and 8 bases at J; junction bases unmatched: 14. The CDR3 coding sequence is TGTGCCATCAGTGATTTCACGACACAGGGGGGGAGAGGCTACACCTTC. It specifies CAISDFTTQGGRGYTF.